Described below is a single T cell receptor (beta chain) sequence and its context. Its antigen is unidentified. V shed 6 bases and J shed 5 bases, with 8 bases lying between them. Germline loops: CDR1 MGHDK, CDR2 SYGVNS. This CDR3 is 13 amino acids long. This record belongs to a study of T cell responses to AZD1222 COVID-19 vaccine. Regarding the study as a whole: With two AZD1222 doses given, Spike-specific TCR breadth and depth both rose. Repertoire collection took place solely once the T cell response had peaked.

Data came from immunoSEQ multiplex PCR; TCRdb stores just in-frame clones and leaves some out. This sample carries fewer than 150,000 clones, about 89% of them seen once, and the ten largest clones take over 8%. Samples with a second dose at about 4 or about 12 weeks were pooled together. The chain has TRBV25-1 and TRBJ1-6; TRBD1 might be the D (5 bases). This clonotype originated in an adult who received the AZD1222 COVID-19 vaccine. Sequencing was performed on peripheral blood, taken 28 days after the second AZD1222 dose. The CDR3 nucleotides read TGTGCCAGCAGGGGGACGGATAATTCACCCCTCCACTTT. This encodes CASRGTDNSPLHF. Using reference TRBV25-1 and TRBJ1-6 for the parts outside the CDR3, the full variable domain is EADIYQTPRYLVIGTGKKITLECSQTMGHDKMYWYQQDPGMELHLIHYSYGVNSTEKGDLSSESTVSRIRTEHFPLTLESARPSHTSQYLCASRGTDNSPLHFGNGTRLTVT.